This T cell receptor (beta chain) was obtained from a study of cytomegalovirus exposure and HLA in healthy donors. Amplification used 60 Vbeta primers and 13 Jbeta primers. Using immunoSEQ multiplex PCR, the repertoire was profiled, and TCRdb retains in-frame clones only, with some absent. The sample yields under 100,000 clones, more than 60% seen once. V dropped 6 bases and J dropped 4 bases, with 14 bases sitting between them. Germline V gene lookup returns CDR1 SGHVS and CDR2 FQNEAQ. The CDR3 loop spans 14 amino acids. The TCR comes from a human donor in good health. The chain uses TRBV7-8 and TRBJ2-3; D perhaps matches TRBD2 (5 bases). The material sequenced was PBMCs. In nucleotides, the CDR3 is TGTGCCAGCAGATTTGGCCGAGCGGCAGATACGCAGTATTTT. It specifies CASRFGRAADTQYF.